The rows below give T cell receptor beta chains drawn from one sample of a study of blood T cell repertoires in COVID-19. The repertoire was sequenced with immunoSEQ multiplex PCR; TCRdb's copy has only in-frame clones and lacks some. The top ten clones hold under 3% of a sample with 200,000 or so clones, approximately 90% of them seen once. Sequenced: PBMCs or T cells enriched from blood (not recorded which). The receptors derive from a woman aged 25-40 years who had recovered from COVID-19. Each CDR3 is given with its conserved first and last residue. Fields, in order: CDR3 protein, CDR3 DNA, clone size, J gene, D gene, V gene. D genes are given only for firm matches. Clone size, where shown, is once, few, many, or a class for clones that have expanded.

cdr3_aa: CASSTWDRNTEAFF
cdr3_nt: TGTGCCAGCAGCACCTGGGACAGGAACACTGAAGCTTTCTTT
clone_size: NA
j_call: TRBJ1-1
d_call: TRBD1
v_call: TRBV7-9

cdr3_aa: CASRPQGKRSSYNSPLHF
cdr3_nt: TGTGCCAGCAGGCCACAGGGGAAAAGGAGCTCCTATAATTCACCCCTCCACTTT
clone_size: once
j_call: TRBJ1-6
d_call: TRBD1
v_call: TRBV11-3

cdr3_aa: CASSYSGQLNEKLFF
cdr3_nt: TGTGCCAGCAGTTACTCGGGACAGCTTAATGAAAAACTGTTTTTT
clone_size: NA
j_call: TRBJ1-4
d_call: TRBD1
v_call: TRBV6-5

cdr3_aa: CASSYGYEQYF
cdr3_nt: TGTGCCAGCAGCTACGGTTACGAGCAGTACTTC
clone_size: NA
j_call: TRBJ2-7
d_call: NA
v_call: TRBV5-6

cdr3_aa: CASSGGRPSGNTIYF
cdr3_nt: TGTGCCAGCAGCGGGGGACGGCCCTCTGGAAACACCATATATTTT
clone_size: NA
j_call: TRBJ1-3
d_call: NA
v_call: TRBV6-5

cdr3_aa: CASRGTGSSGNTIYF
cdr3_nt: TGTGCCAGCAGAGGAACAGGGTCCTCTGGAAACACCATATATTTT
clone_size: NA
j_call: TRBJ1-3
d_call: NA
v_call: TRBV9

cdr3_aa: CASSQEGGRHNEQFF
cdr3_nt: TGCGCCAGCAGCCAAGAGGGAGGAAGACACAATGAGCAGTTCTTC
clone_size: NA
j_call: TRBJ2-1
d_call: NA
v_call: TRBV4-1

cdr3_aa: CASSADWISGNTIYF
cdr3_nt: TGTGCCAGCAGCGCTGACTGGATCTCTGGAAACACCATATATTTT
clone_size: NA
j_call: TRBJ1-3
d_call: NA
v_call: TRBV5-4

cdr3_aa: CSVGASGGVEFF
cdr3_nt: TGCAGCGTTGGGGCTAGCGGGGGGGTGGAGTTCTTC
clone_size: NA
j_call: TRBJ2-1
d_call: TRBD2
v_call: TRBV29-1

cdr3_aa: CASSDEAPGRPEAFF
cdr3_nt: TGTGCCAGCAGTGACGAAGCCCCAGGGCGTCCTGAAGCTTTCTTT
clone_size: NA
j_call: TRBJ1-1
d_call: NA
v_call: TRBV25-1

cdr3_aa: CASSVASSGNTIYF
cdr3_nt: TGTGCCAGCAGCGTAGCCAGCTCTGGAAACACCATATATTTT
clone_size: NA
j_call: TRBJ1-3
d_call: NA
v_call: TRBV9

cdr3_aa: CASSQTPDTNTEAFF
cdr3_nt: TGCGCCAGCAGCCAAACACCCGACACAAACACTGAAGCTTTCTTT
clone_size: NA
j_call: TRBJ1-1
d_call: NA
v_call: TRBV4-1

cdr3_aa: CASSQVGGAKNIQYF
cdr3_nt: TGCGCCAGCAGCCAAGTAGGGGGAGCCAAAAACATTCAGTACTTC
clone_size: NA
j_call: TRBJ2-4
d_call: NA
v_call: TRBV4-3

cdr3_aa: CASSQDRGVGENTEAFF
cdr3_nt: TGCGCCAGCAGCCAAGATCGCGGGGTCGGGGAAAACACTGAAGCTTTCTTT
clone_size: NA
j_call: TRBJ1-1
d_call: NA
v_call: TRBV4-3

cdr3_aa: CASGGARDSPLHF
cdr3_nt: TGTGCCAGCGGGGGGGCGCGGGATTCACCCCTCCACTTT
clone_size: NA
j_call: TRBJ1-6
d_call: NA
v_call: TRBV2

cdr3_aa: CASRGRQGMEAFF
cdr3_nt: TGTGCCAGCAGGGGGAGACAGGGAATGGAAGCTTTCTTT
clone_size: NA
j_call: TRBJ1-1
d_call: TRBD1
v_call: TRBV5-6

cdr3_aa: CASSLVAGDLTTDTQYF
cdr3_nt: TGTGCCAGCAGCTTAGTGGCCGGGGATCTGACCACAGATACGCAGTATTTT
clone_size: NA
j_call: TRBJ2-3
d_call: NA
v_call: TRBV7-2

cdr3_aa: CASTEDRTNSPLHF
cdr3_nt: TGTGCCAGCACGGAGGACAGGACAAATTCACCCCTCCACTTT
clone_size: NA
j_call: TRBJ1-6
d_call: TRBD1
v_call: TRBV11-1

cdr3_aa: CASSLSQQETQYF
cdr3_nt: TGTGCCAGCAGCTTATCACAGCAAGAGACCCAGTACTTC
clone_size: few
j_call: TRBJ2-5
d_call: NA
v_call: TRBV7-2

cdr3_aa: CASSLGQGTGELFF
cdr3_nt: TGTGCCAGCAGCTTGGGACAGGGCACCGGGGAGCTGTTTTTT
clone_size: NA
j_call: TRBJ2-2
d_call: TRBD1
v_call: TRBV7-9

cdr3_aa: CASSIERSLLGEQFF
cdr3_nt: TGTGCCAGTAGTATAGAGCGGTCCCTACTCGGTGAGCAGTTCTTC
clone_size: NA
j_call: TRBJ2-1
d_call: NA
v_call: TRBV19

cdr3_aa: CASSLQGETEAFF
cdr3_nt: TGTGCCAGCAGTTTACAGGGGGAAACTGAAGCTTTCTTT
clone_size: NA
j_call: TRBJ1-1
d_call: TRBD1
v_call: TRBV12-3/TRBV12-4

cdr3_aa: CASSSGYGGGSPLHF
cdr3_nt: TGTGCCAGCAGCTCTGGGTATGGGGGGGGTTCACCCCTCCACTTT
clone_size: NA
j_call: TRBJ1-6
d_call: NA
v_call: TRBV7-3

cdr3_aa: CASSGAPGTGAQETQYF
cdr3_nt: TGTGCCAGCAGCGGAGCACCCGGGACAGGGGCCCAAGAGACCCAGTACTTC
clone_size: once
j_call: TRBJ2-5
d_call: TRBD1
v_call: TRBV2

cdr3_aa: CASSPRGLGSYNEQFF
cdr3_nt: TGTGCCAGCAGTCCCCGAGGACTAGGCAGCTACAATGAGCAGTTCTTC
clone_size: few
j_call: TRBJ2-1
d_call: TRBD2
v_call: TRBV27

cdr3_aa: CASSPQASSGNTIYF
cdr3_nt: TGTGCCAGCTCACCACAGGCTAGCTCTGGAAACACCATATATTTT
clone_size: NA
j_call: TRBJ1-3
d_call: NA
v_call: TRBV18

cdr3_aa: CASSLTSGGSSTDTQYF
cdr3_nt: TGCGCCAGCAGCCTGACTAGCGGGGGATCGAGCACAGATACGCAGTATTTT
clone_size: NA
j_call: TRBJ2-3
d_call: TRBD2
v_call: TRBV5-1

cdr3_aa: CASSSTGMYSPLHF
cdr3_nt: TGTGCCAGCAGTTCAACAGGGATGTATTCACCCCTCCACTTT
clone_size: NA
j_call: TRBJ1-6
d_call: NA
v_call: TRBV5-6

cdr3_aa: CASSLGTAGNTIYF
cdr3_nt: TGTGCCAGCAGCTTGGGCACAGCTGGAAACACCATATATTTT
clone_size: NA
j_call: TRBJ1-3
d_call: NA
v_call: TRBV5-6

cdr3_aa: CASNTPGGQRYNEQFF
cdr3_nt: TGTGCCAGCAACACACCGGGGGGGCAGAGGTACAATGAGCAGTTCTTC
clone_size: NA
j_call: TRBJ2-1
d_call: TRBD2
v_call: TRBV27

cdr3_aa: CATTDRGDNEKLFF
cdr3_nt: TGTGCGACGACGGACAGGGGGGACAATGAAAAACTGTTTTTT
clone_size: NA
j_call: TRBJ1-4
d_call: TRBD1
v_call: TRBV19

cdr3_aa: CASRGQGAGSPLHF
cdr3_nt: TGTGCCAGCAGGGGTCAGGGGGCGGGTTCACCCCTCCACTTT
clone_size: NA
j_call: TRBJ1-6
d_call: TRBD1
v_call: TRBV27

cdr3_aa: CASSWLTAWETQYF
cdr3_nt: TGTGCCAGCAGCTGGCTGACAGCCTGGGAGACCCAGTACTTC
clone_size: NA
j_call: TRBJ2-5
d_call: NA
v_call: TRBV13

cdr3_aa: CASSATGYEQYF
cdr3_nt: TGTGCCAGCAGCGCGACTGGCTACGAGCAGTACTTC
clone_size: NA
j_call: TRBJ2-7
d_call: NA
v_call: TRBV7-9

cdr3_aa: CASRTGTGLDYEQYF
cdr3_nt: TGTGCCAGCAGGACCGGGACAGGCCTTGACTACGAGCAGTACTTC
clone_size: NA
j_call: TRBJ2-7
d_call: TRBD1
v_call: TRBV2

cdr3_aa: CASSFFGGANTGELFF
cdr3_nt: TGTGCCAGCAGCTTTTTCGGGGGGGCGAACACCGGGGAGCTGTTTTTT
clone_size: NA
j_call: TRBJ2-2
d_call: TRBD2
v_call: TRBV7-2

cdr3_aa: CASSSLGTGPNEQFF
cdr3_nt: TGCGCCAGCAGCTCGCTAGGGACAGGTCCCAATGAGCAGTTCTTC
clone_size: NA
j_call: TRBJ2-1
d_call: TRBD1
v_call: TRBV5-1

cdr3_aa: CASSMTGGLGELFF
cdr3_nt: TGTGCCAGTAGTATGACAGGGGGCCTCGGGGAGCTGTTTTTT
clone_size: once
j_call: TRBJ2-2
d_call: TRBD1
v_call: TRBV19

cdr3_aa: CASSLMEGRSPLHF
cdr3_nt: TGTGCCAGCAGCCTTATGGAGGGGCGGTCACCCCTCCACTTT
clone_size: NA
j_call: TRBJ1-6
d_call: NA
v_call: TRBV7-9

cdr3_aa: CASSPHGGIPTGELFF
cdr3_nt: TGTGCCAGCAGCCCCCATGGGGGGATTCCCACCGGGGAGCTGTTTTTT
clone_size: NA
j_call: TRBJ2-2
d_call: NA
v_call: TRBV7-3

cdr3_aa: CASSLDDGHYYSPLHF
cdr3_nt: TGCGCCAGCAGCTTGGACGACGGACACTACTATTCACCCCTCCACTTT
clone_size: NA
j_call: TRBJ1-6
d_call: NA
v_call: TRBV5-1

cdr3_aa: CAISPQSHYEQYF
cdr3_nt: TGTGCCATCAGTCCACAGAGCCACTACGAGCAGTACTTC
clone_size: NA
j_call: TRBJ2-7
d_call: NA
v_call: TRBV10-3

cdr3_aa: CATRAGFVNQPQHF
cdr3_nt: TGTGCCACGAGAGCAGGGTTCGTTAATCAGCCCCAGCATTTT
clone_size: NA
j_call: TRBJ1-5
d_call: NA
v_call: TRBV19

cdr3_aa: CATSDGGNEQFF
cdr3_nt: TGTGCCACCAGTGATGGGGGGAATGAGCAGTTCTTC
clone_size: NA
j_call: TRBJ2-1
d_call: NA
v_call: TRBV24-1

cdr3_aa: CASSRDRQETQYF
cdr3_nt: TGTGCCAGTAGTAGGGACAGGCAAGAGACCCAGTACTTC
clone_size: NA
j_call: TRBJ2-5
d_call: TRBD1
v_call: TRBV19

cdr3_aa: CASSPRFLAGGSYNEQFF
cdr3_nt: TGTGCCAGCAGCCCCCGTTTCTTAGCGGGGGGCTCCTACAATGAGCAGTTCTTC
clone_size: NA
j_call: TRBJ2-1
d_call: TRBD2
v_call: TRBV7-9

cdr3_aa: CASSQGARVTDTQYF
cdr3_nt: TGCGCCAGCAGCCAAGGTGCCAGGGTCACAGATACGCAGTATTTT
clone_size: once
j_call: TRBJ2-3
d_call: NA
v_call: TRBV4-1

cdr3_aa: CASRQISNTGELFF
cdr3_nt: TGTGCCAGCAGACAGATATCGAACACCGGGGAGCTGTTTTTT
clone_size: NA
j_call: TRBJ2-2
d_call: NA
v_call: TRBV2

cdr3_aa: CASSVGTDYEKLFF
cdr3_nt: TGCGCCAGCAGCGTCGGGACAGATTATGAAAAACTGTTTTTT
clone_size: NA
j_call: TRBJ1-4
d_call: TRBD1
v_call: TRBV4-1

cdr3_aa: CSVEGRGRNYGYTF
cdr3_nt: TGCAGCGTTGAAGGCAGGGGACGGAACTATGGCTACACCTTC
clone_size: NA
j_call: TRBJ1-2
d_call: NA
v_call: TRBV29-1

cdr3_aa: CASKQDSYNEQFF
cdr3_nt: TGCGCCAGCAAACAGGACTCCTACAATGAGCAGTTCTTC
clone_size: NA
j_call: TRBJ2-1
d_call: NA
v_call: TRBV5-1

cdr3_aa: CASGAYEAYEQYF
cdr3_nt: TGTGCTAGTGGGGCATATGAGGCCTACGAGCAGTACTTC
clone_size: NA
j_call: TRBJ2-7
d_call: NA
v_call: TRBV12-5

cdr3_aa: CASSINSGTGLGKLFF
cdr3_nt: TGTGCCAGCAGCATCAATTCCGGGACAGGGTTGGGAAAACTGTTTTTT
clone_size: NA
j_call: TRBJ1-4
d_call: TRBD1
v_call: TRBV11-2

cdr3_aa: CASNRRRGNTIYF
cdr3_nt: TGTGCCAGTAACCGTCGTCGGGGAAACACCATATATTTT
clone_size: NA
j_call: TRBJ1-3
d_call: NA
v_call: TRBV19

cdr3_aa: CASSYSGGLEQYF
cdr3_nt: TGTGCCAGCAGCTATAGCGGGGGGCTAGAGCAGTACTTC
clone_size: NA
j_call: TRBJ2-7
d_call: TRBD2
v_call: TRBV14

cdr3_aa: CASRPGVYTEAFF
cdr3_nt: TGTGCCAGCCGCCCGGGAGTATACACTGAAGCTTTCTTT
clone_size: NA
j_call: TRBJ1-1
d_call: NA
v_call: TRBV6-5

cdr3_aa: CASSLFPKRGSPYEQYF
cdr3_nt: TGTGCCAGCAGCTTATTTCCCAAGCGGGGGTCCCCCTACGAGCAGTACTTC
clone_size: NA
j_call: TRBJ2-7
d_call: TRBD2
v_call: TRBV11-2